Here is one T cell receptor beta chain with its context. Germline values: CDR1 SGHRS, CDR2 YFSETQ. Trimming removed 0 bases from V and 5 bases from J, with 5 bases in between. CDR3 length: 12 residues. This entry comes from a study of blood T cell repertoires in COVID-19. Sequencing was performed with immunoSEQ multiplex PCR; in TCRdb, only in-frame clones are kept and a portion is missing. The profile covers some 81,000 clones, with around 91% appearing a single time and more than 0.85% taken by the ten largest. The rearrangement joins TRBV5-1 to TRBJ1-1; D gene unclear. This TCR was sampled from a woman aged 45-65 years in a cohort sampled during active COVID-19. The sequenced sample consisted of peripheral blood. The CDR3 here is CASSLERTEAFF. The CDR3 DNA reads TGCGCCAGCAGCTTGGAGCGTACTGAAGCTTTCTTT.